This is a list of T cell receptor beta chains from one sample in a study of regulatory T cells in long-lasting Graves disease. One entry per CDR3 protein, called by TCRdb with MiXCR from the multiplex PCR reads. The sample lists about 400,000 distinct CDR3 sequences, about 15% seen once, with about 7.8% in the top ten. The same sample was also studied in work on T cells in Graves' hyperthyroidism and ophthalmopathy.

Here the sequenced sample was peripheral blood mononuclear cells (PBMCs), taken at new diagnosis, from a patient treated with antithyroid drugs. These receptors were taken from a woman between 40 and 55 years old with Graves disease. CDR3s include the opening cysteine and the closing phenylalanine or tryptophan. A D gene is named only where the DNA matches it firmly. Some rows have no size entry. The others give once, few or many, or a class for an expanded clone.

clone_size j_call d_call cdr3_length v_call cdr3_nt cdr3_aa
. TRBJ1-1 TRBD1 15 TRBV16 TGTGCCAGCAGCCGGAACAGGGGGTGGAACACTGAAGCTTTCTTT CASSRNRGWNTEAFF
. TRBJ2-5 . 15 TRBV5-1 TGCGCCAGCAGCTTGGTGGGTTATAAGGAAGAGACCCAGTACTTC CASSLVGYKEETQYF
. TRBJ2-7 . 14 TRBV18 TGTGCCAGCTCACCATCGATCTCGGTTTACGAGCAGTACTTC CASSPSISVYEQYF
many TRBJ2-5 TRBD1 17 TRBV11-2 TGTGCCAGCAGCTTAGGGACCGGGACAGGGGTCCAAGAGACCCAGTACTTC CASSLGTGTGVQETQYF
many TRBJ2-3 . 16 TRBV30 TGTGCCTGGAGTTCACAATGGGGGACTAGCACAGATACGCAGTATTTT CAWSSQWGTSTDTQYF
. TRBJ2-6 . 17 TRBV19 TGTGCCAGTAGAAAACACGGGACTCCCCCTGGGGCCAACGTCCTGACTTTC CASRKHGTPPGANVLTF
. TRBJ2-5 . 15 TRBV5-1 TGCGCCAGCAAAACAGAACCCAGGGTTGGGGAGACCCAGTACTTC CASKTEPRVGETQYF
many TRBJ1-2 . 16 TRBV27 TGTGCCAGCAGTCCCCGCTCCGGGGATGGGGGCGATGGCTACACCTTC CASSPRSGDGGDGYTF
few TRBJ2-2 TRBD2 18 TRBV10-3 TGTGCCATCAGTGAAATGGGACTAGCGGGAGGGGTCGCCGGGGAGCTGTTTTTT CAISEMGLAGGVAGELFF
many TRBJ2-3 . 13 TRBV24-1 TGTGCCACCGCTGGAGGGTCCACAGATACGCAGTATTTT CATAGGSTDTQYF
. TRBJ2-7 . 16 TRBV2 TGTGCCAGCAGTGAATTTGAGCGGGTTGGTTCCTACGAGCAGTACTTC CASSEFERVGSYEQYF
many TRBJ1-6 . 14 TRBV28 TGTGCCAGCAGCCCCGGAGGCCTTAATTCACCCCTCCACTTT CASSPGGLNSPLHF
many TRBJ1-1 TRBD1 12 TRBV12-3/TRBV12-4 TGTGCCAGCACCCGGACAGGGGGGGAAGCTTTCTTT CASTRTGGEAFF
many TRBJ2-1 . 13 TRBV12-5 TGTGCTAGCAGCCCTCAACTCTACAATGAGCAGTTCTTC CASSPQLYNEQFF
many TRBJ1-1 . 13 TRBV27 TGTGCCAGCGGACGAAACAGGGCGACTGAAGCTTTCTTT CASGRNRATEAFF
many TRBJ1-2 . 15 TRBV7-8 TGTGCCAGCAGCTTAGTATTGGACTCCAACTATGGCTACACCTTC CASSLVLDSNYGYTF
many TRBJ2-3 . 14 TRBV11-1 TGTGCCAGCAGCTTCGGCTCAAACACAGATACGCAGTATTTT CASSFGSNTDTQYF
few TRBJ2-7 TRBD1 15 TRBV5-1 TGCGCCAGCAGTTTTGGGGGACAGAGCTCCTACGAGCAGTACTTC CASSFGGQSSYEQYF
many TRBJ2-2 TRBD1 14 TRBV11-3 TGTGCCAGCAGGCGGACAGGGGGCTCCGGGGAGCTGTTTTTT CASRRTGGSGELFF
few TRBJ1-5 . 15 TRBV6-5 TGTGCCAGCAGTTCCTCCGGGCACTACAATCAGCCCCAGCATTTT CASSSSGHYNQPQHF